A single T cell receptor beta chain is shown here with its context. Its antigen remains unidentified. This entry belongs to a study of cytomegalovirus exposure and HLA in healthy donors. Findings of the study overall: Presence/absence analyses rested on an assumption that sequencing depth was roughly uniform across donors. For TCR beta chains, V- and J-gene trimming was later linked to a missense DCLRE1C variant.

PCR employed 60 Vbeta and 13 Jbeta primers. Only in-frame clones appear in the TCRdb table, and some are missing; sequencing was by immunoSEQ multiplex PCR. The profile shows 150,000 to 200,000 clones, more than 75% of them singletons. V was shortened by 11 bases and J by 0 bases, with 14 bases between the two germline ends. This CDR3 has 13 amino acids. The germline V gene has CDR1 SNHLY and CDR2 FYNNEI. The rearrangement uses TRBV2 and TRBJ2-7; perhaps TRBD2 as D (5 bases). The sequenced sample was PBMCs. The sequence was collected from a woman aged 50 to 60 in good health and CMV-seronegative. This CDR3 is CASRGSFSYEQYF. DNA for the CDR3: TGTGCCTCAAGAGGGTCCTTCTCCTACGAGCAGTACTTC. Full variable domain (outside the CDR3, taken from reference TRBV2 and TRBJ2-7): EPEVTQTPSHQVTQMGQEVILRCVPISNHLYFYWYRQILGQKVEFLVSFYNNEISEKSEIFDDQFSVERPDGSNFTLKIRSTKLEDSAMYFCASRGSFSYEQYFGPGTRLTVT.